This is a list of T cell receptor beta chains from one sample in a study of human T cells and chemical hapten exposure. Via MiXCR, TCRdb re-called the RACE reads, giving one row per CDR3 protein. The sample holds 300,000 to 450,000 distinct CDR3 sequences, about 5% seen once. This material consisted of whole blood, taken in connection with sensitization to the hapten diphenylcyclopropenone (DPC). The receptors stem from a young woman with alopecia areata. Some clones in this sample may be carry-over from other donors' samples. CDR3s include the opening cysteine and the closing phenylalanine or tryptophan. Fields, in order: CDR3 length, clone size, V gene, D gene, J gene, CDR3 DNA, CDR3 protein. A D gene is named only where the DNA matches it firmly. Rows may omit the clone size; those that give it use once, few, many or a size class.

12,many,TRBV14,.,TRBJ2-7,TGTGCCAGCAGCCCACAGCCCTACGAGCAGTACTTC,CASSPQPYEQYF
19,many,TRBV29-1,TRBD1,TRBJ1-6,TGCAGCGCCGGGGAGATGGACAGGGTAGAAAGCTCCTATAATTCACCCCTCCACTTT,CSAGEMDRVESSYNSPLHF
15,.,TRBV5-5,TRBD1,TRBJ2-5,TGTGCCAGCAGCCAAGAAAGGACAGGTCAAGAGACCCAGTACTTC,CASSQERTGQETQYF
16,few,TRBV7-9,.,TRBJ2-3,TGTGCCAGCAGCCCTACTCGACTAGTAAGGGGTCATACGCAGTATTTT,CASSPTRLVRGHTQYF
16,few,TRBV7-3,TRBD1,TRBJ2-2,TGTGCCAGCACCTCAGGACAGGGGGCAAACACCGGGGAGCTGTTTTTT,CASTSGQGANTGELFF
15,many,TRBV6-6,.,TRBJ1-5,TGTGCCAGCAGTTACGGGGGGGATAGCAATCAGCCCCAGCATTTT,CASSYGGDSNQPQHF
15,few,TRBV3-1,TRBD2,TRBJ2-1,TGTGCCAGCAGCCAAGGAACGGGGGGGTTGAATGAGCAGTTCTTC,CASSQGTGGLNEQFF
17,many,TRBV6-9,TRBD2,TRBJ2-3,TGTGCCAGCAGCCGTAGCCCCTACCTAGCGGGCACAGATACGCAGTATTTT,CASSRSPYLAGTDTQYF
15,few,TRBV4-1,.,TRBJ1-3,TGCGCCAGCAGCCGGGCGGGGGGATCTGGAAACACCATATATTTT,CASSRAGGSGNTIYF
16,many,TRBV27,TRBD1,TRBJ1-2,TGTGCCAGCAGTTTAACCGACGGAAGGGGGCCAGGGGGCTACACCTTC,CASSLTDGRGPGGYTF
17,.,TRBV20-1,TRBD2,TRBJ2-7,TGCAGTGCCAGGCCCCCCTTTGTGCAGCGGGGTTCCTACGAGCAGTACTTC,CSARPPFVQRGSYEQYF
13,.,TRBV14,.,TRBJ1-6,TGTGCCAGCAGTCGGACCTCTTATTCACCCCTCCACTTT,CASSRTSYSPLHF
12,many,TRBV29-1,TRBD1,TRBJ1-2,TGCAGCGTTGAAGGGCAGGGGGAAGGCTACACCTTC,CSVEGQGEGYTF
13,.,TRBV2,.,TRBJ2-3,TGTGCCAGCTGGGCACTAGCCATGGATACGCAGTATTTT,CASWALAMDTQYF
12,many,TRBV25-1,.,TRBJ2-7,TGTGCCAGCAGTGAGGTCAGGGGGACTAAGTACTTC,CASSEVRGTKYF
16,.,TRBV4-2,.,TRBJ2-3,TGTGCCAGCAGCCAAGCCACTGCCTCGGGCACAGATACGCAGTATTTT,CASSQATASGTDTQYF
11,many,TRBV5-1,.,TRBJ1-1,TGCGCCAGCAGCTTGCTAGGCGAAGCTTTCTTT,CASSLLGEAFF
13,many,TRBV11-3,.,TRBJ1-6,TGTGCCAGCAGCTTAGTTCAGAATTCACCCCTCCACTTT,CASSLVQNSPLHF
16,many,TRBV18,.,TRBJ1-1,TGTGCCAGCTCACCACGAGTAGACTCGATGAACACTGAAGCTTTCTTT,CASSPRVDSMNTEAFF
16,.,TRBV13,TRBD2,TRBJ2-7,TGTGCCAGCAGCTTAGGCACAGCGGGGGCGACCTACGAGCAGTACTTC,CASSLGTAGATYEQYF
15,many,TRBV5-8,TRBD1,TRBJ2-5,TGTGCCAGCAGCTCTGGACAGGCTTGGGGAGAGACCCAGTACTTC,CASSSGQAWGETQYF
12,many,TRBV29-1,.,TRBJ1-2,TGCAGCGTCCTGGGACGGAACTATGGCTACACCTTC,CSVLGRNYGYTF
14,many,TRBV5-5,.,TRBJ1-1,TGTGCCAGCAGCTTGATGGCCGGGAGCACTGAAGCTTTCTTT,CASSLMAGSTEAFF
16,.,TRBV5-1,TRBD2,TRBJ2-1,TGCGCCAGCAGCTTGACCACTAGCGGGGATTACAATGAGCAGTTCTTC,CASSLTTSGDYNEQFF
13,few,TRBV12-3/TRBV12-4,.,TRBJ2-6,TGTGCCAACAGGGCATCTGGGGCCAACGTCCTGACTTTC,CANRASGANVLTF
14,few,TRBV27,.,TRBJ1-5,TGTGCCAGGCTCACAGGGATTAGCAATCAGCCCCAGCATTTT,CARLTGISNQPQHF
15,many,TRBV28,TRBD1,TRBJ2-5,TGTGCCAGCAGCCTAGGACAGGGTGACGTGGAGACCCAGTACTTC,CASSLGQGDVETQYF
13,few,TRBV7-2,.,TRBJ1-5,TGTGCCAGCAGCTTCGTCGAAAATCAGCCCCAGCATTTT,CASSFVENQPQHF
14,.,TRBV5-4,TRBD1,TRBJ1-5,TGTGCCAGCAGCTTTCAGGGGGCGGTTCAGCCCCAGCATTTT,CASSFQGAVQPQHF
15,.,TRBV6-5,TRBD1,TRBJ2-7,TGTGCCAGCAGACCCACCGGGACAGGGTTTGGCGAGCAGTACTTC,CASRPTGTGFGEQYF
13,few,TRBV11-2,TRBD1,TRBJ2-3,TGTGCCAGCGGTAGACAGGGGAGAGATACGCAGTATTTT,CASGRQGRDTQYF